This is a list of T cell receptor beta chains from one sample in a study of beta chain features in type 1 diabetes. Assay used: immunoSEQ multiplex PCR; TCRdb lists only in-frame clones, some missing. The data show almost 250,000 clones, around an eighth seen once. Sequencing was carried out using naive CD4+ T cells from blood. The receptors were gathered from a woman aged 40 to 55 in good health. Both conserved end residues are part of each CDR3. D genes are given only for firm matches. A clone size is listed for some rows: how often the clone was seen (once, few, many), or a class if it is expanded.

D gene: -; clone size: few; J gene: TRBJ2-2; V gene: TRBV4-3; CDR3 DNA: TGCGCCAGCAGCCAAGAGGCAGGGTTTTACACCGGGGAGCTGTTTTTT; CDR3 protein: CASSQEAGFYTGELFF
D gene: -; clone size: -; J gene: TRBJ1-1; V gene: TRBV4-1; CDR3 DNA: TGCGCCAGCAGCCAAGCCTTAACAGAGAACACTGAAGCTTTCTTT; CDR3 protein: CASSQALTENTEAFF
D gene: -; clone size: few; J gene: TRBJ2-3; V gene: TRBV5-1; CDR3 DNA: TGCGCCAGCAGCTTGGATGACTCCCTAACAGATACGCAGTATTTT; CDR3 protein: CASSLDDSLTDTQYF
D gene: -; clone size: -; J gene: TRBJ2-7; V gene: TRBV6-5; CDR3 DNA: TGTGCCAGCAGTTACTCAGGTAGCGGCCCCTACGAGCAGTACTTC; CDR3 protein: CASSYSGSGPYEQYF
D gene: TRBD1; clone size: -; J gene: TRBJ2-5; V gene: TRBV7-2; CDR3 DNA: TGTGCCAGCAGCCGGGACAGGGTACGGGGTTGGGAGACCCAGTACTTC; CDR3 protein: CASSRDRVRGWETQYF
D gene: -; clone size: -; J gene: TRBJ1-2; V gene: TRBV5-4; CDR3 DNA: TGTGCCAGCAGCAACAAACAGAGTACCTATGCCTACACCTTC; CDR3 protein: CASSNKQSTYAYTF
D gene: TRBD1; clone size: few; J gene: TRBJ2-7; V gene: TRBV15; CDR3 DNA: TGTGCCACCAGCAGAGATGGGCAGGGGGCTTACGAGCAGTACTTC; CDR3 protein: CATSRDGQGAYEQYF
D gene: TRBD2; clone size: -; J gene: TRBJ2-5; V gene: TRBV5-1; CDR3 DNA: TGCGCCAGCAGCTTGGGACTAGCGGGGGGCCCCCAAGAGACCCAGTACTTC; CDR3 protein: CASSLGLAGGPQETQYF
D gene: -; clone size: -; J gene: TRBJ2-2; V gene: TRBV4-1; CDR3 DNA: TGCGCCAGCAGCCAAGCCCCCTTCGAGAGAGCGAACACCGGGGAGCTGTTTTTT; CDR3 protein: CASSQAPFERANTGELFF
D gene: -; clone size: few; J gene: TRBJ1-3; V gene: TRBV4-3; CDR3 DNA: TGCGCCAGCAGCCAAGGGGCTGGGGACTATGGAAACACCATATATTTT; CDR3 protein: CASSQGAGDYGNTIYF
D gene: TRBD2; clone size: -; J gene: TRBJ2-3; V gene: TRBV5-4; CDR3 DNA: TGTGCCAGCAGCTTGGCGGGGGGGACAGATACGCAGTATTTT; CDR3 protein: CASSLAGGTDTQYF
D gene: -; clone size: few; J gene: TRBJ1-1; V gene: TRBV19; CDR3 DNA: TGTGCCAGTAGTATAGATGCGGTTGGAACTGAAGCTTTCTTT; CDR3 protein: CASSIDAVGTEAFF
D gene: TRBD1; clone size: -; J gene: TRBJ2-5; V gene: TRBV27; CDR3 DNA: TGTGCCAGCAGTTTAGGGACAGGGCATGGGGAGACCCAGTACTTC; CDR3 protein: CASSLGTGHGETQYF
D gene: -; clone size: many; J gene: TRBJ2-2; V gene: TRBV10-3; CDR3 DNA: TGTGCCATCACCCAAGCGAGCACCGGGGAGCTGTTTTTT; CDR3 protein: CAITQASTGELFF
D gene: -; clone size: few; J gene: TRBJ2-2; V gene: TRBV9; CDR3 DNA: TGTGCCAGCAGCGTAGCTGCAGGGGCGAACACCGGGGAGCTGTTTTTT; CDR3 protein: CASSVAAGANTGELFF
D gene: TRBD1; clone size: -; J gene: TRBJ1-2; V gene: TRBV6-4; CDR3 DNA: TGTGCCAGCAGTGACGGGACAGGGGTTAACTATGGCTACACCTTC; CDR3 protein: CASSDGTGVNYGYTF
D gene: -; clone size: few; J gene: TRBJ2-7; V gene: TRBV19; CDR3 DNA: TGTGCCAGTAGTATTGCGGGTACCTACGAGCAGTACTTC; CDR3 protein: CASSIAGTYEQYF
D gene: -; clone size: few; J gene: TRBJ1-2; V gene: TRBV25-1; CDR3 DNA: TGTGCCAGCAGTGACGGGACACCTAACTATGGCTACACCTTC; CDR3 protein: CASSDGTPNYGYTF
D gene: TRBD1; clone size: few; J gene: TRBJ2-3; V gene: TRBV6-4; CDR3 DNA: TGTGCCAGCAGCCCGGACAGGGTCAGCACAGATACGCAGTATTTT; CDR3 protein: CASSPDRVSTDTQYF
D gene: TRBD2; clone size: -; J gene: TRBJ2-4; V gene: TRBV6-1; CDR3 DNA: TGTGCCAGCCGGGACTATCAAGCCAAAAACATTCAGTACTTC; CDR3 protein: CASRDYQAKNIQYF
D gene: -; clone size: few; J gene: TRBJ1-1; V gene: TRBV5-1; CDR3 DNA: TGCGCCAGCAGCTACAACCACCCACAGGGCTATGAAGCTTTCTTT; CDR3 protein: CASSYNHPQGYEAFF
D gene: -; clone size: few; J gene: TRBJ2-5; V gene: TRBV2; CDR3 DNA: TGTGCCAGCAGTGACTGGATCAGCCGCCCGGGGGAGACCCAGTACTTC; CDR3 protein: CASSDWISRPGETQYF
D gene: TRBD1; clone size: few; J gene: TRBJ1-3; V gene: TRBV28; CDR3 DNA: TGTGCCAGCAGCCTAGACAGGGCTGGAAACACCATATATTTT; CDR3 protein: CASSLDRAGNTIYF
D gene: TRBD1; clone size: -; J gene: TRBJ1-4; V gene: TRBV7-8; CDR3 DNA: TGTGCCAGCAGCTTAGCGGGCCTCCGGGACAGTCAAAAAGGGGTGTTTTTT; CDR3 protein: CASSLAGLRDSQKGVFF
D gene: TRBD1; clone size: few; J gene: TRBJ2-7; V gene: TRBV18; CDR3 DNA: TGTGCCAGCTCACAAGGGACAGCCTCCTACGAGCAGTACTTC; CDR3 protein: CASSQGTASYEQYF
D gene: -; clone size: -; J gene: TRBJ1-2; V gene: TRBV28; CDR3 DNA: TGTGCCAGCAGTTTTCTCCGGGAAAGGCCCTTATATGGCTACACCTTC; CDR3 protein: CASSFLRERPLYGYTF
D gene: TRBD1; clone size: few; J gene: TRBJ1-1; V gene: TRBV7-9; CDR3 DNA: TGTGCCAGCAGCTTGGGACAGGGAAACACTGAAGCTTTCTTT; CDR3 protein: CASSLGQGNTEAFF
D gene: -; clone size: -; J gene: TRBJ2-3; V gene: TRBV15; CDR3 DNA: TGTGCCACCAGCTGGAGGAGGACCCTCACAGATACGCAGTATTTT; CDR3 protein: CATSWRRTLTDTQYF
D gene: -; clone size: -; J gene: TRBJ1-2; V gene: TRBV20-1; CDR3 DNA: TGCAGTGCTAGAGAGCAGGGGAGTTACACCTTC; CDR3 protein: CSAREQGSYTF
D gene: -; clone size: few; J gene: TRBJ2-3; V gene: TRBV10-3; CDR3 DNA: TGTGCCATCACAGGTGGCACAGATACGCAGTATTTT; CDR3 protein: CAITGGTDTQYF
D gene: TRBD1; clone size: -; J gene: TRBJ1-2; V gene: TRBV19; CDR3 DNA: TGTGCCTGTTCCCGGGGACAGGGGGCTGGTGGCTACACCTTC; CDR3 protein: CACSRGQGAGGYTF
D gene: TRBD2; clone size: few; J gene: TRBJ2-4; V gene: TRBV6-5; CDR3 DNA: TGTGCCAGCAGTTACCCAACTAGCGGGGGACACATTCAGTACTTC; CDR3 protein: CASSYPTSGGHIQYF
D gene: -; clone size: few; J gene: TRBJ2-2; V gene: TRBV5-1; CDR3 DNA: TGCGCCAGCAGATGGGCAGGGCGCAACACCGGGGAGCTGTTTTTT; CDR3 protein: CASRWAGRNTGELFF
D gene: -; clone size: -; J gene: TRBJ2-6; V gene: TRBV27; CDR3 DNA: TGTGCCAGCAGTTCGGAGAGCTCTGGGGCCAACGTCCTGACTTTC; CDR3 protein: CASSSESSGANVLTF
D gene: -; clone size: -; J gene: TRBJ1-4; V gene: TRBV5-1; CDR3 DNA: TGCGCCAGCAGCTTCGGGGTTCCAGGTGGTAATGAAAAACTGTTTTTT; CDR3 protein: CASSFGVPGGNEKLFF
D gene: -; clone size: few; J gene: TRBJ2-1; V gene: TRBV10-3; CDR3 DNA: TGTGCCATCAGCCTAACGGAGTACAATGAGCAGTTCTTC; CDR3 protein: CAISLTEYNEQFF
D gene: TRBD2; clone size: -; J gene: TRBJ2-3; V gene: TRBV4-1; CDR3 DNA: TGCGCCAGCAGCCAAGCGGGAGCGGGGGGCCCAGATACGCAGTATTTT; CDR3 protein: CASSQAGAGGPDTQYF
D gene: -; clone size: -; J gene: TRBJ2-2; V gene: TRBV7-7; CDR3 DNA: TGTGCCAGCAGCCTAAGGACACCGAACACCGGGGAGCTGTTTTTT; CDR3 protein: CASSLRTPNTGELFF
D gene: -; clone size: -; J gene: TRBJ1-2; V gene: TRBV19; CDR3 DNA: TGTGCCAGTACCCCACAGGGAAACTATGGCTACACCTTC; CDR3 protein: CASTPQGNYGYTF
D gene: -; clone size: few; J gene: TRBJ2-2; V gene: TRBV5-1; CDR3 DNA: TGCGCCAGCAGCCCCGAGCCCGGAGGGACCGGGGAGCTGTTTTTT; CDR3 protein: CASSPEPGGTGELFF
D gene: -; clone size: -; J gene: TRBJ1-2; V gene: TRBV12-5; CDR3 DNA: TGTGCTAGTGGTTTGAGGTTGCAGGGTAATGGCTACACCTTC; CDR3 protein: CASGLRLQGNGYTF
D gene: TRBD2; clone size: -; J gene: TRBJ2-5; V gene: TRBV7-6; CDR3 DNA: TGTGCCAGCAGCCGAACTAGCGCCCAGACCCAGTACTTC; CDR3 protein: CASSRTSAQTQYF
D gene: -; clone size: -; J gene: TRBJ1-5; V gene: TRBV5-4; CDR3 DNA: TGTGCCAGCAGCCGGGATCCGAATCAGCCCCAGCATTTT; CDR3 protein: CASSRDPNQPQHF
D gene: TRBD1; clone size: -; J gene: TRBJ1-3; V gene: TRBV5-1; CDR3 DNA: TGCGCCAGCAGCGCCGGATGGACAGGGTTCACCATATATTTT; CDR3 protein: CASSAGWTGFTIYF
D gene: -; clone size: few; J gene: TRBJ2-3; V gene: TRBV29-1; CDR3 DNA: TGCAGCGTTTTGGAGGCCATTGGGACAGATACGCAGTATTTT; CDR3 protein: CSVLEAIGTDTQYF
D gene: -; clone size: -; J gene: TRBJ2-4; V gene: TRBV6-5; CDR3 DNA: TGTGCCAGCAGGGAGGATCTAGCCAAAAACATTCAGTACTTC; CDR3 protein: CASREDLAKNIQYF
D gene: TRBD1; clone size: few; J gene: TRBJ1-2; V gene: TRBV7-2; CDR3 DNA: TGTGCCAGCAGCTTAGGGTCGGACAGGGGAAGCTATGGCTACACCTTC; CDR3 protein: CASSLGSDRGSYGYTF
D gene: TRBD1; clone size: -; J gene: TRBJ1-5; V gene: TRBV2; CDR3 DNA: TGTGCCAGCAGAGGGACAGGTAGTCGTCAGCCCCAGCATTTT; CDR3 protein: CASRGTGSRQPQHF
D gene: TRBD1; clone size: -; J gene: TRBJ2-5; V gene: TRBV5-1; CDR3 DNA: TGCGCCAGCAGCTTGGGAGAGACAGGGTTGGAGCAGTACTTC; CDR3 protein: CASSLGETGLEQYF
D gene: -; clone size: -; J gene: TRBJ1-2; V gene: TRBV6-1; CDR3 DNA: TGTGCCAGCAGTGAAGGGGGACTGCCTAACTATGGCTACACCTTC; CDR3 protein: CASSEGGLPNYGYTF
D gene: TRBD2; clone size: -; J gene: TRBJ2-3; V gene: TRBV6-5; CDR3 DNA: TGTGCCAGCAGCACTCTAGCGGGGAGCACAGATACGCAGTATTTT; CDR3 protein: CASSTLAGSTDTQYF
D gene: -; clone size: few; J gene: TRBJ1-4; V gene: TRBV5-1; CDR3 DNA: TGCGCCAGCAGCGGAAAACAGGGCCGGGGAGAAAAACTGTTTTTT; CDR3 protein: CASSGKQGRGEKLFF
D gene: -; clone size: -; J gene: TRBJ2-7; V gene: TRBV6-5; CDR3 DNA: TGTGCCAGCAGCCCTACCAGGGTAAGCTACGAGCAGTACTTC; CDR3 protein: CASSPTRVSYEQYF